Reported below is one T cell receptor (beta chain). This clonotype was picked up a small number of times. It lacks a known antigen. No clone much larger than this one lies a single base away; base qualities are absent. To demonstrate the VDJtools post-analysis software, the study profiled TCR beta repertoires from the peripheral blood of about a dozen young patients with multiple sclerosis. The patients with multiple sclerosis were children and adolescents between roughly 6 and 15 years of age. V and J are trimmed by 6 bases and 2 bases, and the gene matches miss 10 bases of the junction. The CDR3 covers 17 residues, taking in both the cysteine and the phenylalanine. The retained sequence is limited to the CDR3, 51 bases, with the frame set at the first base. Sequences SQVTM (CDR1) and ANQGSEA (CDR2) are obtained from the germline V gene. The library was prepared using PCR. The listed sequencing device is Illumina HiSeq 2500. To reduce PCR and sequencing biases, unique molecular identifiers were incorporated into the TCR beta cDNA libraries. Per 1 to 10 million input T cells, some 500,000 cDNA molecules were obtained, such that each molecule approximated one T cell. The patient libraries were prepared and sequenced with the same protocol used for the earlier healthy control dataset. Samples belonging to the same batch were prepared together, multiplexed and sequenced on a shared HiSeq lane. Under the source paper's analysis protocol: MIGEC was used to process the raw barcoded reads, and molecular identifier groups with only a single read were discarded before consensus assembly and CDR3 extraction. VDJtools was used for post-analysis of the clonotype tables, and diversity was normalized by down-sampling every dataset to the size of the smallest sample. Repertoire overlap clustering matched CDR3 amino acid but not nucleotide sequences to correct batch-related cross-sample contamination. TCRdb reanalyzed the raw reads on its own, using fastp at Q25 for trimming and MiXCR for clone calling, and kept in-frame beta chains. Each entry is one CDR3 protein sequence, shown with its most common DNA and genes. TCRdb's processing, not the authors' own work, is the source of the V and J calls. The sample table shows approximately 730,000 distinct CDR3 sequences, and about 45% are seen once. 4.9% of the sample is taken by the ten largest.

The sample belongs to a study of post-analysis software for immune sequencing data (dated by TCRdb to the mid-2010s). With respect to the entire study: The recorded disease courses included relapsing-remitting, secondary progressive and progressive-relapsing multiple sclerosis, and some patients had no subtype annotation. The patient repertoires were compared against about 10 previously published healthy control repertoires obtained from donors aged roughly 6 to 26 years. A subset of samples was prepared in parallel using single-end sample barcoding, then pooled and co-amplified after Illumina adapter ligation. Results the study describes overall, beyond this receptor: Four to six TRBV segments, including TRBV5-6, TRBV5-1 and TRBV20-1, were significantly more frequent in patients than controls. Direct clustering with F measure revealed strong co-clustering of samples prepared in the same batch, which led to a batch-effect correction. Significantly lower normalized Chao1 diversity was found in multiple sclerosis patients than in controls, suggesting substantial peripheral T-cell clonal expansion. The control group was slightly older than the multiple sclerosis patient group.

The chain is made from TRBV29-1 and TRBJ2-3, and TRBD2 matches 14 of the central bases. The sequencing sample was made of blood. This sequence originates from a girl under 18 with multiple sclerosis. The DNA sequence is given as TGCAGCGTGTCCGGGACTAGCGGGAGTGCTTCCACAGATACGCAGTATTTT. It encodes CSVSGTSGSASTDTQYF.